The T cell receptor beta chain described here comes from a study of response to subunit inactivated influenza vaccine. Study results and limitations: Each seasonal influenza vaccination recruits few new T cells, the authors suggested.

This clonotype was seen at least ten times. Its antigen is as yet unknown. TCRdb reanalysed the RT-PCR reads using MiXCR and keeps one entry per CDR3 protein. The sample holds fewer than 800,000 distinct CDR3 sequences, approximately 14% seen once. There are 15 residues in the CDR3. V was cut by 1 base and J by 0 bases, with 10 bases left in between. Germline CDR1 reads LGHNA; CDR2 reads YSLEER. The clonotype originates from a man aged 50-60 years who received an inactivated influenza vaccine. This chain links TRBV4-3 with TRBJ2-7; D remains ambiguous. This specimen consisted of PBMCs from blood, obtained less than 13 days after vaccination. The CDR3 loop reads CASSQVRSVSYEQYF. Written as DNA, the CDR3 is TGCGCCAGCAGCCAAGTGAGGAGCGTCTCCTACGAGCAGTACTTC.